These 21 T cell receptor beta chains were sequenced from one sample in a study. TCRdb itself ran the RT-PCR reads through MiXCR, one entry per CDR3 protein. The sample records 1,500 or so distinct CDR3 sequences, 30% to 40% being singletons. The source material was memory CD4+ T cells from salivary gland. The receptors were sampled from a female donor with primary Sjogren's syndrome.

Worth noting for this clonotype: One end of the junction does not line up with germline, which may come from a read error. V usage is TRBV12-3 or TRBV12-4 and J usage is TRBJ2-7; D could derive from TRBD1 or TRBD2 (6 bases each). This CDR3 is 16 amino acids long. CDR3 sequence reads: CASSFGGVYRDHEQYF. CDR3 bases: TGCGCCAGCAGTTTCGGCGGGGTTTACAGGGACCACGAGCAGTACTTC.

This clonotype is labeled medium-sized. The chain links TRBV7-9 to TRBJ1-3; TRBD1 agrees at 9 bases. Germline V gene data show CDR1 as SEHNR and CDR2 as FQNEAQ (reference sequence). The CDR3 consists of 15 residues. V lost 5 bases and J lost 3; bases outside the gene matches: 5. The CDR3 DNA follows: TGTGCCAGCAGCCGGGACAGGGCCTATGGAAACACCATATATTTT. The encoded protein is CASSRDRAYGNTIYF.

In its sample, this clonotype is medium-sized (0.01 to 0.1%). The gene calls are TRBV20-1 and TRBJ1-4; 10 bases are a match to TRBD1. The CDR3 contains 14 residues. With 7 bases clipped from V and 8 bases from J, the junction kept 10 bases outside the gene matches. Germline V gives CDR1 DFQATT, CDR2 SNEGSKA (reference sequence). CDR3 amino acids: CSVRQGAVTEKLFF. CDR3 in DNA: TGCAGTGTCAGACAGGGGGCAGTAACAGAAAAACTGTTTTTT.

By frequency in the sample, this clonotype is large. The chain uses TRBV6-5 and TRBJ2-5, with TRBD2 matching over 10 bases. The CDR3 is 15 amino acids. Per germline, CDR1 MNHEY and CDR2 SVGAGI. With 6 bases clipped from V and 2 bases from J, the junction kept 6 bases outside the gene matches. CDR3 DNA sequence: TGTGCCAGCAGGATAGCGGGGGGCCCGCAAGAGACCCAGTACTTC. Translated: CASRIAGGPQETQYF.

For this clonotype: At one boundary the junction diverges from the germline segment, which might be a read error. The chain employs TRBV3-1 and TRBJ2-4; 14 bases agree with TRBD2. CDR3 length: 19 residues. CDR1 and CDR2 (germline): LGHDT, YNNKEL (reference sequence). DNA for the CDR3: TGTGCCAGCAGCCAAGGCCGACTAGCGGGGGGGCTAGCCAAAAACATTCAATACTTC. Translating it yields CASSQGRLAGGLAKNIQYF.

As for this clonotype: An end of the junction does not agree with germline; a read error may underlie this. V usage is TRBV4-1 and J usage is TRBJ2-7, with 9 bases matching TRBD1. The germline gives CDR1 MGHRA, CDR2 YSYEKL. This CDR3 has 18 amino acids. DNA for the CDR3: TGCGCCAGCAGCCACCCGGGACAGGGCACCTACGGTAAGGTCTTGGGGGACTTC. As protein: CASSHPGQGTYGKVLGDF.

Relative to its sample, this clonotype is large. The chain links TRBV7-2 to TRBJ2-4; D call uncertain. Germline V gives CDR1 SGHTA, CDR2 FQGNSA. The CDR3 runs to 14 residues. Trimming took 1 base from V and 7 from J, leaving 11 bases between them. CDR3: CASSLEVPWNIQYF. The CDR3 DNA reads as TGTGCCAGCAGCTTAGAGGTTCCCTGGAACATTCAGTACTTC.

This clonotype ranks as large. CDR3: CASSLGPSGMKTQYF. The DNA of the CDR3 is TGTGCCAGCAGCTTAGGGCCTAGCGGAATGAAGACCCAGTACTTC. V and J are TRBV7-2 and TRBJ2-5; 7 bases are a match to TRBD2. This CDR3 comprises 15 residues. J lost 6 bases, V lost 1 base, and 8 bases had no gene match. CDR1 SGHTA and CDR2 FQGNSA come from the germline V gene.

This clonotype came up a few times. At one of its ends the junction is not consistent with the germline gene, which may arise from a read error. V gene TRBV12-3 or TRBV12-4 combines with J gene TRBJ2-3; D is ambiguous. The CDR3 covers 11 residues. CDR3 region: CASSHTDTQYF. For the CDR3, the DNA is TGCGCCAGCAGTCACACAGATACGCAGTATTTT.

In its sample, this clonotype ranks as medium-sized (0.01 to 0.1%). V and J are TRBV5-1 and TRBJ2-3; D may match TRBD1 or TRBD2 (5 bases each). The CDR3 runs 15 residues. Germline CDR1 is SGHRS and CDR2 is YFSETQ. Trimming cost V 2 bases and J 2 bases, with 12 bases left between them. The CDR3 region has the DNA TGCGCCAGCAGCTTTGAGGGACCGACCACAGATACGCAGTATTTT. It is translated as CASSFEGPTTDTQYF.

By its share, this clonotype is medium-sized. The V and J genes are TRBV18 and TRBJ2-1; D gene unclear. The CDR3 spans 12 residues. Looked up from germline, CDR1 is KGHSH and CDR2 is LQKENI. Between the trimmed V and J ends, which lost 5 bases and 8 bases, there was a span of 10 bases. CDR3 region: CASSSNGDEQFF. The DNA of the CDR3 is TGTGCCAGCTCATCAAACGGAGATGAGCAGTTCTTC.

Ten or more counts support this clonotype. The rearrangement joins TRBV9 to TRBJ1-2, with TRBD1 matching 12 bases. In germline, CDR1 is SGDLS, CDR2 YYNGEE. The CDR3 has 15 amino acids. The V gene end was trimmed by 4 bases and the J gene end by 6 bases; junction bases not matched to a gene: 7. CDR3 sequence: CASSSRDRGPDGYTF. Written as DNA, the CDR3 is TGTGCCAGCAGCTCCCGGGACAGGGGGCCCGATGGCTACACCTTC.

This clonotype is labeled medium-sized. The CDR3 here is CASSLYTGELFF. In DNA, the CDR3 is TGTGCCAGCAGCCTATACACCGGGGAGCTGTTTTTT. V gene TRBV7-8 combines with J gene TRBJ2-2, with D unresolved. Germline CDR1 SGHVS, CDR2 FQNEAQ. The length of the CDR3 is 12 residues. V gave up 5 bases and J gave up 3 bases, with 4 bases separating them.

This CDR3 is CSARDVGPSNQPQHF. Here the CDR3 DNA reads TGCAGTGCTAGAGATGTGGGCCCTAGCAATCAGCCCCAGCATTTT. The V and J genes are TRBV20-1 and TRBJ1-5; D unresolved. The CDR3 extends over 15 amino acids. Looked up from germline, CDR1 is DFQATT and CDR2 is SNEGSKA (reference sequence). Trimming cost V 0 bases and J 0 bases, with 9 bases left between them.

This sequence joins TRBV5-1 and TRBJ2-5; TRBD2 aligns across 11 bases. V trimming: 2 bases; J trimming: 4 bases; junction bases outside the gene matches: 7. Germline CDR1 and CDR2: SGHRS and YFSETQ. CDR3 length: 16 residues. CDR3 in amino acids: CASSFSGGAIVETQYF. DNA of the CDR3: TGCGCCAGCAGCTTTAGCGGGGGGGCCATCGTAGAGACCCAGTACTTC.

By its share, this clonotype is medium-sized. The chain carries TRBV9 and TRBJ2-5, with D unclear. The CDR3 contains 15 residues. V was clipped by 0 bases and J by 6 bases, with 15 bases between them. The germline CDR1 and CDR2 sequences are SGDLS and YYNGEE. The CDR3 sequence: CASSVEGKEWQTQYF. The CDR3 bases are TGTGCCAGCAGCGTAGAAGGGAAGGAATGGCAGACCCAGTACTTC.

This clonotype was counted ten times or more. The chain joins TRBV5-4 to TRBJ2-3; 9 bases are shared with TRBD2. V lost 3 bases and J lost 0; bases outside the gene matches: 5. The length of the CDR3 is 16 residues. The germline CDR1 and CDR2 sequences are SGHNT and YYREEE (reference sequence). The CDR3 here is CASSSMTSGSTDTQYF. The DNA for the CDR3 is TGTGCCAGCAGCTCGATGACTAGCGGTAGCACAGATACGCAGTATTTT.

This clonotype was observed at least ten times. A junction end diverges from the germline sequence, so it may reflect a read error. The chain couples TRBV2 to TRBJ1-5; D not certain. The CDR3 is made up of 14 amino acids. CDR1 SNHLY and CDR2 FYNNEI come from the germline V gene. CDR3 bases: TGTGCCGGCAGTGACCGATACCTCAATCAGCCCCAGCATTTT. It translates to CAGSDRYLNQPQHF.

This clonotype is judged medium-sized. The chain recombines TRBV5-1 with TRBJ2-4; weak D call: TRBD2 (6 bases). Germline V gene lookup returns CDR1 SGHRS and CDR2 YFSETQ. V was pared by 4 bases and J by 0 bases, with 14 bases between. This CDR3 comprises 16 residues. CDR3 in amino acids: CASSPGESLAKNIQYF. Written as DNA, the CDR3 is TGCGCCAGCAGCCCGGGGGAGAGCCTAGCCAAAAACATTCAGTACTTC.

This clonotype was found many times. The chain recombines TRBV21-1 with TRBJ2-1; the DNA was not used to check the table's D call, TRBD1. TRBV21-1 is designated a pseudogene. This CDR3 comprises 18 residues. The CDR3, as DNA: TGTGCCAGCAGCAAAAGGGGGACAGGGGAGGAACACTACAATGAGCAGTTCTTC. It specifies CASSKRGTGEEHYNEQFF.

By share, this clonotype ranks as medium-sized. This chain links TRBV6-2 or TRBV6-3 with TRBJ2-7; possibly TRBD1 for D (6 bases). V dropped 2 bases and J dropped 3 bases, with 8 bases sitting between them. Germline assignment: CDR1 MNHEY and CDR2 SVGEGT. There are 13 residues in the CDR3. The CDR3 loop is CASSYRGNYEQYF. The CDR3 DNA sequence: TGTGCCAGCAGTTACAGGGGGAACTACGAGCAGTACTTC.